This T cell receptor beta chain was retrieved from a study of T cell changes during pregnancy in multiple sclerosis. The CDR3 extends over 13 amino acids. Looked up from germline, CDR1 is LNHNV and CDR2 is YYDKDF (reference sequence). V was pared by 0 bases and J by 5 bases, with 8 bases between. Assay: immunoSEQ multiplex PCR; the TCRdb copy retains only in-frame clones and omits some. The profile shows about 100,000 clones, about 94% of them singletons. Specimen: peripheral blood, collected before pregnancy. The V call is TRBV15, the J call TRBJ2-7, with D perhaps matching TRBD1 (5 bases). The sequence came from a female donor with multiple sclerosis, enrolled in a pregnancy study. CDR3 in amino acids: CATSRDPGNEQYF. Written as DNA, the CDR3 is TGTGCCACCAGCAGAGACCCAGGGAACGAGCAGTACTTC.